This TCR beta chain stems from a study of cytomegalovirus exposure and HLA in healthy donors. Overall study context: Prior work identified around 120 million unique TCR beta sequences in some 200 million T cells. An early release of data contained about 85 million unique TCRs, which came from HLA-typed donors. General observations from the study: Highest at DRB1 and lowest at HLA-C, TCR association rates differed among HLA loci in a later analysis.

This clone was counted only a few times. The antigen is unknown. The study ran its PCR with 60 Vbeta and 13 Jbeta primers. Libraries were prepared by immunoSEQ multiplex PCR; TCRdb keeps only in-frame clonotypes and omits some of them. There are roughly 110,000 clones in the sample; roughly 80% occur only once, and 3.5% to 4% lies in the top ten. Germline loops: CDR1 SGDLS, CDR2 YYNGEE. J was trimmed by 9 bases and V by 3 bases; bases with no gene match: 6. The CDR3 runs 13 residues. The sequence came from a man aged 55 to 70 in good health and CMV-seronegative. The chain employs TRBV9 and TRBJ2-1, with 7 nucleotides matching TRBD1. Sample: PBMCs. Here the CDR3 reads CASSATGEGEQFF. CDR3 nucleotide sequence: TGTGCCAGCAGCGCCACAGGGGAAGGTGAGCAGTTCTTC. The full variable domain, with the rest looked up from reference TRBV9 and TRBJ2-1, is DSGVTQTPKHLITATGQRVTLRCSPRSGDLSVYWYQQSLDQGLQFLIQYYNGEERAKGNILERFSAQQFPDLHSELNLSSLELGDSALYFCASSATGEGEQFFGPGTRLTVL.